This T cell receptor beta chain came from a study of blood T cells in healthy people across ages. The V gene's germline CDR1 is MNHEY and CDR2 SMNVEV (reference sequence). The length of the CDR3 is 13 residues. Together with a sample-barcoded 5' primer, a J-beta primer mix was included in a second PCR lasting about 6 to 11 cycles. CDR3-containing paired-end reads numbering at least 2.5 million came from each sample. TCRdb re-called the 5' RACE reads through MiXCR, storing one row per CDR3 protein. Of 540,000 or so distinct CDR3 sequences in the sample, roughly a quarter were seen once. The sample consisted of blood. V gene TRBV27 combines with J gene TRBJ2-5; 10 bases match TRBD1. The DNA end lines up better with TRBJ2-7; the J call may be wrong. The TCR comes from a woman in her seventies in good health. CDR3 region: CASRQGAHYEQYF. CDR3 nucleotides: TGTGCCAGTCGACAGGGGGCGCACTACGAGCAGTACTTC.